This T cell receptor beta chain is from a study of blood T cell repertoires in COVID-19. This clone turned up a few times. The cohort comprised adults aged roughly 18 to 100 years residing in approximately 25 US areas. Recovered Cohort 3 donors showed two negative PCRs, clearance, or symptom resolution. CDR1 and CDR2 (germline): WNHNN, SYGVQD (reference sequence). The CDR3 contains 17 residues. The V segment lost 4 bases and the J segment 1 base; nucleotides outside the gene matches: 9. Clones were sequenced by immunoSEQ multiplex PCR, and TCRdb holds only the in-frame ones, with some missing. The table lists roughly 500,000 clones, 85% to 90% of them singletons.

This TCR derives from a woman aged 40 to 49 who had recovered from COVID-19. The chain combines TRBV10-1 with TRBJ2-1, with TRBD2 matching 8 bases. Material for sequencing was PBMCs or T cells enriched from blood (not recorded which). The CDR3 loop is CASSVHGLAASYNEQFF. In DNA, the CDR3 is TGCGCCAGCAGTGTACATGGACTAGCCGCGTCCTACAATGAGCAGTTCTTC.